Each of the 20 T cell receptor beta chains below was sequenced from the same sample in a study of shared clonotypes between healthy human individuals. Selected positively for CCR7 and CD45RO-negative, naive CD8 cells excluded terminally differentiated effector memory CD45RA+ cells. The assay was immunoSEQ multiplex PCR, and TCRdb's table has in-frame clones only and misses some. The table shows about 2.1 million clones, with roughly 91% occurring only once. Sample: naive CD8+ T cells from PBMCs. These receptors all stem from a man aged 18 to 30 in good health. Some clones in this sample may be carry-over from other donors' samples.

The CDR3 DNA is TGTGCCAGCAGCTCCTCTCATGGGTTAAGCACAGATACGCAGTATTTT. Translation gives CASSSSHGLSTDTQYF. The V and J genes are TRBV7-9 and TRBJ2-3, with D uncertain. Deletions cut 4 bases from V and 0 bases from J, with 14 bases between. Germline loops: CDR1 SEHNR, CDR2 FQNEAQ (reference sequence). The CDR3 contains 16 residues. Looking up the rest from reference TRBV7-9 and TRBJ2-3 gives the full variable domain: DTGVSQNPRHKITKRGQNVTFRCDPISEHNRLYWYRQTLGQGPEFLTYFQNEAQLEKSRLLSDRFSAERPKGSFSTLEIQRTEQGDSAMYLCASSSSHGLSTDTQYFGPGTRLTVL.

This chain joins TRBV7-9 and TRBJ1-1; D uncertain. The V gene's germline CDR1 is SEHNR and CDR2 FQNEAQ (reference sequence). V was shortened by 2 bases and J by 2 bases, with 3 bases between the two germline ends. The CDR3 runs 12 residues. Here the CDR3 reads CASSLINTEAFF. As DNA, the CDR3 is TGTGCCAGCAGCTTAATTAACACTGAAGCTTTCTTT.

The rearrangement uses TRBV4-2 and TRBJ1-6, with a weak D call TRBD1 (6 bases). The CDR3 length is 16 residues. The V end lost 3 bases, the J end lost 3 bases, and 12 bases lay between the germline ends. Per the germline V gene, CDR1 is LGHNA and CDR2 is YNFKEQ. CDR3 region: CASSQRGASYNSPLHF. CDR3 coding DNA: TGTGCCAGCAGCCAGCGGGGGGCGAGCTATAATTCACCCCTCCACTTT.

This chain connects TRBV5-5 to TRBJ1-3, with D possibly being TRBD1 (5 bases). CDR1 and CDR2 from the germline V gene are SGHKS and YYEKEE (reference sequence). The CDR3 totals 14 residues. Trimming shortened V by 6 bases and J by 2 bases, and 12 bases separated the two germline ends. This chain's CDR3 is CASTWGGPGNTIYF. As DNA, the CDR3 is TGTGCCAGCACCTGGGGGGGACCTGGAAACACCATATATTTT.

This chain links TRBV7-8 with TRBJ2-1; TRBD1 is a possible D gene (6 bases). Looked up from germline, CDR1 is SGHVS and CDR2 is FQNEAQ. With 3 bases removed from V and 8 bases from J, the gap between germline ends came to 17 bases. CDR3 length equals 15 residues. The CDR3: CASSFSRGALDEQFF. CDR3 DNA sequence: TGTGCCAGCAGCTTTAGCAGGGGTGCTTTGGATGAGCAGTTCTTC. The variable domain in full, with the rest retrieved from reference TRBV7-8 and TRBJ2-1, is GAGVSQSPRYKVAKRGQDVALRCDPISGHVSLFWYQQALGQGPEFLTYFQNEAQLDKSGLPSDRFFAERPEGSVSTLKIQRTQQEDSAVYLCASSFSRGALDEQFFGPGTRLTVL.

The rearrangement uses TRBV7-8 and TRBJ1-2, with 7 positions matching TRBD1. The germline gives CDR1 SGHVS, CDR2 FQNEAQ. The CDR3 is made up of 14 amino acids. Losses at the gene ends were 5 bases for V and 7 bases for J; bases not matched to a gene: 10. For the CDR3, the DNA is TGTGCCAGCAGCGTACAAGGACAGGTCGGTGGCTACACCTTC. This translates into CASSVQGQVGGYTF.

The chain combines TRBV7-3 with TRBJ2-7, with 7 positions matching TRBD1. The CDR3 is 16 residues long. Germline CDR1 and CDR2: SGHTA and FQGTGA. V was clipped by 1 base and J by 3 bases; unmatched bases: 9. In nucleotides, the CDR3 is TGTGCCAGCAGCTTAATCGGAGGACAGGTGTACTACGAGCAGTACTTC. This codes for CASSLIGGQVYYEQYF.

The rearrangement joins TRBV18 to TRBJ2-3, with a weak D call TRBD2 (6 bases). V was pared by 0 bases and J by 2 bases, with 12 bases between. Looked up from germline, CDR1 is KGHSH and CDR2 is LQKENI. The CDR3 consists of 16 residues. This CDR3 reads CASSPPPGADTDTQYF. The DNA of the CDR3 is TGTGCCAGCTCACCACCTCCGGGAGCGGACACAGATACGCAGTATTTT.

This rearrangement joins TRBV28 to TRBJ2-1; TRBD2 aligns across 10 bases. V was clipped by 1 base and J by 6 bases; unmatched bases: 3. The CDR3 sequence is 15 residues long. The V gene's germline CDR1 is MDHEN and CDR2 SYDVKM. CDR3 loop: CASSLSLAGANEQFF. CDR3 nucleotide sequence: TGTGCCAGCAGTTTATCTCTAGCGGGAGCCAATGAGCAGTTCTTC.

CDR3 DNA sequence: TGTGCCAGCAGCAGGGAATGGGGGTTATTGGGATACGAGCAGTACTTC. It is translated as CASSREWGLLGYEQYF. The J gene is TRBJ2-7, the V gene TRBV5-5; D may be TRBD1 or TRBD2 (5 bases each). CDR3 length equals 16 residues. Germline values: CDR1 SGHKS, CDR2 YYEKEE (reference sequence). Deletions cut 4 bases from V and 4 bases from J, with 21 bases between.

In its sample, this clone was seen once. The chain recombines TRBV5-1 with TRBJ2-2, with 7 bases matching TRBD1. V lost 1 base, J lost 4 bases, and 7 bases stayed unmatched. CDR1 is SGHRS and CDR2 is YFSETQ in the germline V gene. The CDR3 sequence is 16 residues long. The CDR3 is CASSLRRRDSTGELFF. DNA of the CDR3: TGCGCCAGCAGCTTGAGACGCCGGGACAGCACCGGGGAGCTGTTTTTT.

CDR3 coding DNA: TGTGCCAGCACCGTGGGGAGATACGACAATGAGCAGTTCTTC. It is translated as CASTVGRYDNEQFF. The chain uses TRBV27 and TRBJ2-1; perhaps TRBD2 as D (5 bases). The ends were cut back, 7 bases at V and 5 bases at J, with 15 bases in the middle. The CDR3 totals 14 residues. CDR1 and CDR2 from the germline V gene are MNHEY and SMNVEV (reference sequence).

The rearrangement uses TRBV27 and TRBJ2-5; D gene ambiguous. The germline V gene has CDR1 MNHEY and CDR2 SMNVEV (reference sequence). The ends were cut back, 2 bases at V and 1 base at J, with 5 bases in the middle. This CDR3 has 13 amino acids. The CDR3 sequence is CASSLMVQETQYF. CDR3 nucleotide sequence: TGTGCCAGCAGTTTAATGGTCCAAGAGACCCAGTACTTC.

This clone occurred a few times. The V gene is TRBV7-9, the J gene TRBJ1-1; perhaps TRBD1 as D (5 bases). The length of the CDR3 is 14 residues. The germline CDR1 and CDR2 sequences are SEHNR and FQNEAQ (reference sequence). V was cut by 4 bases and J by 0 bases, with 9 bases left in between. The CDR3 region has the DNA TGTGCCAGCAGCTCGACAGAAATGAACACTGAAGCTTTCTTT. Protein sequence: CASSSTEMNTEAFF.

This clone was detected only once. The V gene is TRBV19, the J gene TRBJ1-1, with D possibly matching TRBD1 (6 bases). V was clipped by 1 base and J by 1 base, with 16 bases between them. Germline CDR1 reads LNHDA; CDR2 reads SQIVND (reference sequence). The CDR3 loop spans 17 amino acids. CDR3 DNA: TGTGCCAGTAGTATAGTCCTCCGGACAGCTCGGAACACTGAAGCTTTCTTT. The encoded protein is CASSIVLRTARNTEAFF.

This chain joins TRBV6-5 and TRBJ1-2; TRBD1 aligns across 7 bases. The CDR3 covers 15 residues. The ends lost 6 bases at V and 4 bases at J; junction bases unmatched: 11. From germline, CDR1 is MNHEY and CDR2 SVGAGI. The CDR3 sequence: CASRPLTGSPYGYTF. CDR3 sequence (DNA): TGTGCCAGCAGGCCCCTGACAGGGAGTCCCTATGGCTACACCTTC.

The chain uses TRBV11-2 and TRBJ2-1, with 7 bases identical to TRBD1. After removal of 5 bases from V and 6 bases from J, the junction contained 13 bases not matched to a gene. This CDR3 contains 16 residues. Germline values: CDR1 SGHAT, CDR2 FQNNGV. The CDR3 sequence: CASSRDRTLTGNEQFF. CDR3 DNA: TGTGCCAGCAGCCGGGACAGAACCCTTACGGGCAATGAGCAGTTCTTC.

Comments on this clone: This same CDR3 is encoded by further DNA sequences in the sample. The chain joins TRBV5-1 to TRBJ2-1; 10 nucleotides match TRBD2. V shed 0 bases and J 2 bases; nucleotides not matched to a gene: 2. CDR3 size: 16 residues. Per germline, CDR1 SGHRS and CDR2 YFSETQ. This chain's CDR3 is CASSLALAGAYNEQFF. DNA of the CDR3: TGCGCCAGCAGCTTGGCCCTAGCGGGGGCCTACAATGAGCAGTTCTTC.

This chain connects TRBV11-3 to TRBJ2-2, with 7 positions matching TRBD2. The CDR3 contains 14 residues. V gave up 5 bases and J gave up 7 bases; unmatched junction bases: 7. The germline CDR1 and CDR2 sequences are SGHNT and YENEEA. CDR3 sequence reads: CASSHTGGGGELFF. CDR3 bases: TGTGCCAGCAGCCATACGGGAGGAGGCGGGGAGCTGTTTTTT.

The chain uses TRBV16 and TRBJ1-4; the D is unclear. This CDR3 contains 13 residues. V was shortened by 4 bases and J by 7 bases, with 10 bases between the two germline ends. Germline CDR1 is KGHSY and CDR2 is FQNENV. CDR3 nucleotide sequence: TGTGCCAGCAGCCCCTCTGAGGGTGAAAAACTGTTTTTT. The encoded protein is CASSPSEGEKLFF. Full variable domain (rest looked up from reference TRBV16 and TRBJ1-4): GEEVAQTPKHLVRGEGQKAKLYCAPIKGHSYVFWYQQVLKNEFKFLISFQNENVFDETGMPKERFSAKCLPNSPCSLEIQATKLEDSAVYFCASSPSEGEKLFFGSGTQLSVL.